This passage covers 2 T cell receptor beta chains from one sample sequenced in a study of T cells after yellow fever vaccination. In TCRdb, the 5' RACE reads were re-called with MiXCR into one record per CDR3 protein. The sample has approximately 330,000 distinct CDR3 sequences, 4.1% seen once. The material was PBMCs, obtained 5 days after the yellow fever booster vaccination. The receptors shown here come from a man aged 18 to 30 who received the YFV17D yellow fever vaccine.

The genes are TRBV30 and TRBJ1-2, with D perhaps TRBD1 (5 bases). There are 11 residues in the CDR3. Germline lookup yields CDR1 GTSNPN and CDR2 SVGIG (reference sequence). The ends were cut back, 7 bases at V and 6 bases at J, with 12 bases in the middle. The chain's CDR3 is CASSRVHGYTF. For the CDR3, the DNA is TGTGCCTCCTCCAGGGTGCATGGCTACACCTTC.

The rearrangement joins TRBV7-6 to TRBJ2-3; TRBD2 aligns across 8 bases. V lost 5 bases to trimming and J lost 4 bases; unmatched junction nucleotides: 11. The CDR3 extends over 16 amino acids. Germline V gene lookup returns CDR1 SGHVS and CDR2 FNYEAQ. CDR3 nucleotide sequence: TGTGCCAGCAGCGAGTCGGGGGGGGGGCGACCAGATACGCAGTATTTT. Translation: CASSESGGGRPDTQYF.